This T cell receptor beta chain was captured by sequencing in a study of shared clonotypes between healthy human individuals. Germline CDR1 reads SGHRS; CDR2 reads YFSETQ. The CDR3 covers 13 residues. V was cut by 3 bases and J by 6 bases, with 9 bases left in between. This was a deep-level run. In the original analysis: Junction-only immunoSEQ data arrived without quality scores, meaning filtering differed. The method was immunoSEQ multiplex PCR; TCRdb's version includes in-frame clones alone and lacks a portion of them. Clonal size and the V and J genes are those of that table, whereas D and trimming came from the DNA. The table shows 450,000 to 500,000 clones, with 60% to 80% occurring only once.

Material for sequencing was PBMCs. The TCR was taken from a woman between 40 and 55 years old in good health. Some clones in this sample may be carry-over from other donors' samples. The chain has TRBV5-1 and TRBJ1-4; D perhaps matches TRBD1 (6 bases). The CDR3 nucleotides are TGCGCCAGCAGCTCGGACAGCTATGAAAAACTGTTTTTT. It encodes CASSSDSYEKLFF. Full variable domain (missing parts from reference TRBV5-1 and TRBJ1-4): KAGVTQTPRYLIKTRGQQVTLSCSPISGHRSVSWYQQTPGQGLQFLFEYFSETQRNKGNFPGRFSGRQFSNSRSEMNVSTLELGDSALYLCASSSDSYEKLFFGSGTQLSVL.